This T cell receptor (beta chain) derives from a study of spatial heterogeneity in lung cancer. Study-wide context: Sequencing consistently turned up more beta-chain sequences than alpha-chain sequences.

The presence of a unique molecular identifier marked each TCR cDNA molecule. MiXCR, applied by TCRdb to the 5' RACE reads, yields one record per CDR3 protein. The sample lists around 4,000 distinct CDR3 sequences; 20% to 25% were seen once. Germline-derived CDR1 and CDR2 are MDHEN and SYDVKM. Trimming pared 5 bases from V and 5 bases from J, leaving 19 bases between. There are 16 residues in the CDR3. This clonotype is classed as medium-sized (0.01 to 0.1%). This beta chain turned up in a library designed for alpha chains; as an off-target read, its abundance says little. The sample's time point: sample taken at primary tumor resection. Unsorted tumor, nontumor lung tissue or cryopreserved PBMC supplied the whole RNA.

The source of this sequence is a female donor with early-stage non-small cell lung cancer. The chain employs TRBV28 and TRBJ2-1, with D possibly called TRBD1 or TRBD2 (6 bases each). The starting material was normal lung tissue next to the tumor, obtained at surgery. Written as DNA, the CDR3 is TGTGCCAGCAGTGGCCCCTGGGGGGCGGGAAACAATGAGCAGTTCTTC. As protein: CASSGPWGAGNNEQFF.